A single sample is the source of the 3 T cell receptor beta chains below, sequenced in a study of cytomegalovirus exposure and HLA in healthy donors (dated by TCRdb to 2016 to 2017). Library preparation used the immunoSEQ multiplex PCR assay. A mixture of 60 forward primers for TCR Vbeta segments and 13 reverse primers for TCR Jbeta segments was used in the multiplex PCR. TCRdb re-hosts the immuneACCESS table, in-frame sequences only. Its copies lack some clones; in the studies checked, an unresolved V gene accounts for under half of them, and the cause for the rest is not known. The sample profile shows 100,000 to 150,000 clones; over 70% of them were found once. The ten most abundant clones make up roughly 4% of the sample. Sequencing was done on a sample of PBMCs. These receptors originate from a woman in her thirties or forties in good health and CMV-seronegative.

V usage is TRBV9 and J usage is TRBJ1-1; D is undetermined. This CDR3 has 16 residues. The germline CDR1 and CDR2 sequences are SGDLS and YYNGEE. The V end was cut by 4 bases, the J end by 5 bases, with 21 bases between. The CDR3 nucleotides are TGTGCCAGCAGCTCAACCGGCGGACTCTCGGGGACTGAAGCTTTCTTT. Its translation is CASSSTGGLSGTEAFF.

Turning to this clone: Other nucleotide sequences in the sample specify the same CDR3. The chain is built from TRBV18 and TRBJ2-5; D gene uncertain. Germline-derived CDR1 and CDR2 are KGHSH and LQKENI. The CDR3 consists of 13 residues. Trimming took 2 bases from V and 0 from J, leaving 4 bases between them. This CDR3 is CASSPGNQETQYF. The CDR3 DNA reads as TGTGCCAGCTCACCAGGCAACCAAGAGACCCAGTACTTC.

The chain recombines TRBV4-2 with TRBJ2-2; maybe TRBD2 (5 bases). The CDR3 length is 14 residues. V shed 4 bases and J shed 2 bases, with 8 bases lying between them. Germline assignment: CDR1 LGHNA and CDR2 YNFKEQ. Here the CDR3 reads CASSLRGNTGELFF. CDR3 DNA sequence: TGTGCCAGCAGCCTTCGGGGTAACACCGGGGAGCTGTTTTTT.